These 27 T cell receptor beta chains originate from one sample sequenced in a study of human T cells and chemical hapten exposure. Time point in this sample: patch test 2, 6 weeks after DPC sensitization. As to treatment: therapeutic diphenylcyclopropenone sensitization with weekly scalp DPC. A single record per CDR3 protein comes from TCRdb applying MiXCR to the RACE reads. The sample contains approximately 89,000 distinct CDR3 sequences, 5% to 8.5% of which appear only once. Source: whole blood, taken in connection with sensitization to the hapten diphenylcyclopropenone (DPC). The receptors stem from a woman between 25 and 40 years old with alopecia areata. Some clones in this sample may be carry-over from other donors' samples.

J is TRBJ1-1 and V is TRBV25-1; 7 bases map to TRBD1. CDR3 length: 14 amino acids. With V trimmed by 5 bases and J by 6 bases, 9 bases remained unmatched. Germline loops: CDR1 MGHDK, CDR2 SYGVNS. This CDR3 reads CASSRQGGNSEAFF. CDR3 DNA: TGTGCCAGCAGTAGACAGGGAGGTAATTCTGAAGCTTTCTTT.

In this sample, this clonotype turned up many times. The genes are TRBV20-1 and TRBJ1-2, with 11 bases identical to TRBD1. J lost 5 bases, V lost 5 bases, and 4 bases had no gene match. CDR1 is DFQATT, CDR2 SNEGSKA, per germline (reference sequence). This CDR3 spans 13 amino acids. DNA of the CDR3: TGCAGTGCTCGGACAGGGGGCGCGTATGGCTACACCTTC. Translation gives CSARTGGAYGYTF.

In this sample, this clonotype turned up many times. The rearrangement links TRBV14 to TRBJ2-5; TRBD2 matches at 11 bases. V trimming: 5 bases; J trimming: 0 bases; junction bases outside the gene matches: 8. CDR1 SGHDN and CDR2 FVKESK come from the germline V gene. CDR3 length equals 17 residues. The CDR3 loop reads CASSARTSGFYQETQYF. For the CDR3, the DNA is TGTGCCAGCAGCGCCCGGACTAGCGGGTTTTACCAAGAGACCCAGTACTTC.

This sequence joins TRBV3-1 and TRBJ2-2; no clear D. This CDR3 region has 14 residues. Germline V gene lookup returns CDR1 LGHDT and CDR2 YNNKEL (reference sequence). Trimming took off 0 bases at V and 2 bases at J, with 4 bases between the two ends. The CDR3 loop is CASSQDINTGELFF. Here the CDR3 DNA reads TGTGCCAGCAGCCAAGATATCAACACCGGGGAGCTGTTTTTT.

This clonotype was seen a handful of times. The V call is TRBV29-1, the J call TRBJ2-3; D remains ambiguous. CDR1 and CDR2 (germline): SQVTM, ANQGSEA. There are 13 residues in the CDR3. The V end lost 4 bases, the J end lost 2 bases, and 10 bases lay between the germline ends. CDR3 DNA: TGCAGCGTTGGAGTGAGTTTCACAGATACGCAGTATTTT. Protein sequence: CSVGVSFTDTQYF.

There are many counts of this clonotype. The rearrangement joins TRBV2 to TRBJ1-5; D not resolved. The V and J ends lost 2 bases and 0 bases respectively, with 8 bases between them. In germline, CDR1 is SNHLY, CDR2 FYNNEI. The CDR3 is made up of 15 amino acids. CDR3 residues: CASSEMDYSNQPQHF. CDR3 coding DNA: TGTGCCAGCAGTGAAATGGATTATAGCAATCAGCCCCAGCATTTT.

This clonotype was seen a handful of times. The chain is built from TRBV7-2 and TRBJ2-2; no reliable D call. There are 15 residues in the CDR3. Trimming removed 2 bases at V and 0 bases at J, with 7 bases between. In germline, CDR1 is SGHTA, CDR2 FQGNSA. CDR3 in amino acids: CASSLRSANTGELFF. The CDR3 coding sequence is TGTGCCAGCAGCTTAAGGTCAGCGAACACCGGGGAGCTGTTTTTT. Supplemented by reference TRBV7-2 and TRBJ2-2, the full variable domain reads GAGVSQSPSNKVTEKGKDVELRCDPISGHTALYWYRQSLGQGLEFLIYFQGNSAPDKSGLPSDRFSAERTGGSVSTLTIQRTQQEDSAVYLCASSLRSANTGELFFGEGSRLTVL.

Ten or more counts support this clonotype. The CDR3 bases are TGTGCCAGCAGCCAAGCGAGGGGGCGAGGCACAGATACGCAGTATTTT. As protein: CASSQARGRGTDTQYF. The V gene is TRBV4-2, the J gene TRBJ2-3, with 7 bases that match TRBD1. The CDR3 is 16 amino acids. Germline V gives CDR1 LGHNA, CDR2 YNFKEQ. V was pared by 1 base and J by 1 base, with 5 bases of the junction left unmatched.

The chain couples TRBV7-9 to TRBJ2-5; perhaps TRBD2 as D (5 bases). Germline V gives CDR1 SEHNR, CDR2 FQNEAQ (reference sequence). The CDR3 is made up of 13 amino acids. The V gene lost 5 bases and the J gene lost 5 bases, with 12 bases spanning the gap. CDR3 region: CASSLDWEETQYF. CDR3 DNA sequence: TGTGCCAGCAGCCTGGACTGGGAGGAGACCCAGTACTTC.

This clonotype was counted many times. The rearrangement uses TRBV20-1 and TRBJ2-3; 12 positions agree with TRBD2. Looked up from germline, CDR1 is DFQATT and CDR2 is SNEGSKA (reference sequence). The CDR3 contains 22 residues. Germline trimming cut 5 bases from V and 1 base from J; bases unmatched to any gene: 25. The CDR3 DNA sequence: TGCAGTGCTGAATCAGGGCTAGCGGGGGGGCCCGGTCTCTCAAGAGGCACAGATACGCAGTATTTT. Its protein is CSAESGLAGGPGLSRGTDTQYF.

The chain couples TRBV6-6 to TRBJ1-5, with D tentatively TRBD1 (6 bases). Between the trimmed V and J ends, which lost 6 bases and 3 bases, there was a span of 9 bases. Germline values: CDR1 MNHNY, CDR2 SVGAGI (reference sequence). This CDR3 has 13 residues. In nucleotides, the CDR3 is TGTGCCAGCAGGAGGGGGTCCAATCAGCCCCAGCATTTT. As protein: CASRRGSNQPQHF.

This clonotype showed up just a few times. The V and J genes are TRBV27 and TRBJ1-2; D is possibly TRBD1 (5 bases). The V and J ends lost 5 bases and 4 bases respectively, with 17 bases between them. CDR1 is MNHEY, CDR2 SMNVEV, per germline (reference sequence). CDR3 length: 15 residues. The CDR3: CASSLVQDTSYGYTF. The CDR3 coding sequence is TGTGCCAGCAGTCTAGTACAGGACACCAGCTATGGCTACACCTTC.

This clonotype was counted at least ten times. The V gene is TRBV27, the J gene TRBJ1-2; D is possibly TRBD1 (5 bases). CDR1 is MNHEY and CDR2 is SMNVEV in the germline V gene (reference sequence). V was cut by 2 bases and J by 6 bases, with 16 bases left in between. This CDR3 is 15 amino acids long. The CDR3 here is CASSLGSLGAHGYTF. CDR3 coding DNA: TGTGCCAGCAGTTTAGGTAGTCTCGGGGCACATGGCTACACCTTC.

The sample holds many counts of this clonotype. V usage is TRBV20-1 and J usage is TRBJ1-3; tentatively, D is TRBD1 (5 bases). V dropped 4 bases and J dropped 4 bases, with 8 bases sitting between them. The CDR3 sequence is 12 residues long. CDR1 and CDR2 from the germline V gene are DFQATT and SNEGSKA (reference sequence). The CDR3 region has the DNA TGCAGTGCTAACCGACAGGGAAACACCATATATTTT. Amino acid sequence: CSANRQGNTIYF.

Ten or more counts support this clonotype. V usage is TRBV7-9 and J usage is TRBJ2-3; 7 bases are a match to TRBD2. The CDR3 is made up of 15 amino acids. V was clipped by 5 bases and J by 2 bases; unmatched bases: 7. Germline V gene sequence: CDR1 SEHNR, CDR2 FQNEAQ (reference sequence). CDR3: CASSLPAGVTDTQYF. CDR3 bases: TGTGCCAGCAGCCTCCCCGCGGGGGTCACAGATACGCAGTATTTT. Using reference TRBV7-9 and TRBJ2-3 for the parts outside the CDR3, the full variable domain is DTGVSQNPRHKITKRGQNVTFRCDPISEHNRLYWYRQTLGQGPEFLTYFQNEAQLEKSRLLSDRFSAERPKGSFSTLEIQRTEQGDSAMYLCASSLPAGVTDTQYFGPGTRLTVL.

The chain couples TRBV9 to TRBJ2-3; 10 bases agree with TRBD2. In germline, CDR1 is SGDLS, CDR2 YYNGEE. Trimming took 5 bases from V and 1 from J; bases not matched to a gene: 7. CDR3 size: 16 residues. The CDR3 region is CASSLSGGSGTDTQYF. The CDR3 nucleotides read TGTGCCAGCAGTCTTAGCGGGGGGAGTGGCACAGATACGCAGTATTTT.

The genes are TRBV27 and TRBJ2-7; 9 nucleotides line up with TRBD2. CDR3 length equals 15 residues. From germline, CDR1 is MNHEY and CDR2 SMNVEV (reference sequence). Unmatched junction bases numbered 12, after V lost 5 bases and J lost 7 bases. The CDR3 region is CASSRIGGGAGEQYF. Written as DNA, the CDR3 is TGTGCCAGCAGTAGAATTGGCGGGGGGGCGGGGGAGCAGTACTTC.

CDR3 protein: CASSAGTGRIGGAFF. The CDR3 coding sequence is TGTGCCAGCAGCGCCGGGACAGGGAGGATAGGGGGAGCTTTCTTT. The V and J genes are TRBV2 and TRBJ1-1, with TRBD1 matching over 9 bases. V dropped 6 bases and J dropped 10; count of bases not matched to a gene: 15. Germline lookup yields CDR1 SNHLY and CDR2 FYNNEI. The CDR3 sequence is 15 residues long.

This clonotype was counted many times. This chain links TRBV5-4 with TRBJ2-3, with 7 bases that match TRBD1. Germline trimming cut 4 bases from V and 0 bases from J; bases unmatched to any gene: 5. CDR3 length: 15 amino acids. From germline, CDR1 is SGHNT and CDR2 YYREEE (reference sequence). The CDR3 nucleotides read TGTGCCAGCAGCAAAGGGGGCTCAAGCACAGATACGCAGTATTTT. It translates to CASSKGGSSTDTQYF.

This clonotype was observed at least ten times. V gene TRBV11-2 combines with J gene TRBJ2-1; 13 bases agree with TRBD2. V lost 3 bases and J lost 5; bases outside the gene matches: 4. The germline V gene has CDR1 SGHAT and CDR2 FQNNGV. This CDR3 spans 16 amino acids. The DNA for the CDR3 is TGTGCCAGCAGCTTCACCGGGACTAGCGGGGACAATGAGCAGTTCTTC. Residues: CASSFTGTSGDNEQFF.

This clonotype was counted at least ten times. V gene TRBV29-1 combines with J gene TRBJ1-2; 8 nucleotides align to TRBD1. CDR3 length: 15 residues. V trimming: 7 bases; J trimming: 3 bases; junction bases outside the gene matches: 13. Germline V gene sequence: CDR1 SQVTM, CDR2 ANQGSEA. The CDR3 DNA reads TGCAGCGCCCTCCCGACAGGGGTGTTAGACTATGGCTACACCTTC. This translates into CSALPTGVLDYGYTF.

This clonotype was recorded at least ten times. V and J are TRBV6-5 and TRBJ1-6; D is uncertain. The CDR3 totals 15 residues. V lost 2 bases, J lost 7 bases, and 12 bases lay in between. CDR1 MNHEY and CDR2 SVGAGI come from the germline V gene. The CDR3, as DNA: TGTGCCAGCAGTTACGGTTGGCAGGAGAATTCACCCCTCCACTTT. This gives the protein CASSYGWQENSPLHF.

The CDR3 spells CASSAVGRETQYF. For the CDR3, the DNA is TGTGCCAGCAGTGCGGTGGGTCGGGAGACCCAGTACTTC. The V gene is TRBV6-1, the J gene TRBJ2-5; D remains unclear. The CDR3 totals 13 residues. Germline V gives CDR1 MNHNS, CDR2 SASEGT. Trimming stripped 4 bases from V and 5 bases from J, with 11 bases between.

This clonotype was seen at least ten times. The gene calls are TRBV6-1 and TRBJ1-2; 7 bases map to TRBD1. CDR3 length: 15 residues. CDR1 and CDR2 from the germline V gene are MNHNS and SASEGT. The junction had 4 bases not matched to a gene; V was cut back by 0 bases and J by 3 bases. In nucleotides, the CDR3 is TGTGCCAGCAGTGAAGCTCAGGGGGGTCACTATGGCTACACCTTC. As protein: CASSEAQGGHYGYTF.

Many counts were recorded for this clonotype. The rearrangement joins TRBV12-3 or TRBV12-4 to TRBJ2-7; D gene ambiguous. This CDR3 has 14 residues. Trimming shortened V by 4 bases and J by 1 base, and 11 bases separated the two germline ends. CDR3 sequence reads: CASSWTETSYEQYF. The CDR3 DNA is TGTGCCAGCAGTTGGACGGAGACGTCCTACGAGCAGTACTTC.

Many counts were recorded for this clonotype. The V and J genes are TRBV5-1 and TRBJ2-3; 8 bases line up with TRBD2. The CDR3 is made up of 17 amino acids. Germline CDR1 is SGHRS and CDR2 is YFSETQ. The trim removed 2 bases at V and 0 bases at J, leaving 8 bases unmatched. The CDR3 nucleotides are TGCGCCAGCAGCTTCAGCGGGGGTAGTTTCAGCACAGATACGCAGTATTTT. Translation gives CASSFSGGSFSTDTQYF.

The sample holds many counts of this clonotype. This chain connects TRBV6-5 to TRBJ2-2, with 8 bases that match TRBD2. CDR1 MNHEY and CDR2 SVGAGI come from the germline V gene. With 7 bases clipped from V and 7 bases from J, the junction kept 11 bases outside the gene matches. CDR3 length: 15 residues. CDR3 protein: CASTLNGGAGGELFF. CDR3 DNA: TGTGCCAGCACCTTAAACGGGGGGGCCGGCGGGGAGCTGTTTTTT.